A selection of T cell receptor beta chains follows, all from one sample in a study of shared clonotypes between healthy human individuals. TCRdb's copy holds only in-frame clones and misses some; the assay was immunoSEQ multiplex PCR. The table records 2 million to 2.5 million clones, just under 95% of them present only once. Material: naive CD4+ T cells from PBMCs. The receptors were sampled from a man between 18 and 29 years old in good health. Some clones in this sample may be carry-over from other donors' samples. Each CDR3 is given with its conserved first and last residue. The D gene is left open where the match is weak. A clone size is listed for some rows: how often the clone was seen (once, few, many), or a class if it is expanded.

TRBJ1-4	-	TRBV6-5	-	TGTGCCAGCAGATTACAAAGGGATGGGAATGAAAAACTGTTTTTT	CASRLQRDGNEKLFF
TRBJ2-5	-	TRBV7-9	-	TGTGCCAGCAGTAGAGTACCAGAGACCCAGTACTTC	CASSRVPETQYF
TRBJ2-5	once	TRBV15	-	TGTGCCACCAGCAGAGACCGAAGGTACCAAGAGACCCAGTACTTC	CATSRDRRYQETQYF
TRBJ2-1	-	TRBV14	-	TGTGCCAGCAGCCTCGGGGGTAGCGTTTCCTACAATGAGCAGTTCTTC	CASSLGGSVSYNEQFF
TRBJ2-3	-	TRBV28	TRBD2	TGTGCCACCGTCGGGGCGGGAGCAGATACGCAGTATTTT	CATVGAGADTQYF
TRBJ2-3	-	TRBV5-1	-	TGCGCCAGCAGCTTGGGCAATGTTCTCTCAGATACGCAGTATTTT	CASSLGNVLSDTQYF
TRBJ1-5	few	TRBV6-1	-	TGTGCCAGCAGTCGCAATCAGCCCCAGCATTTT	CASSRNQPQHF
TRBJ2-7	-	TRBV2	-	TGTGCCAGCAGCGCAGGGGCCACCCCCTCGGGAGAGCAGTACTTC	CASSAGATPSGEQYF
TRBJ1-3	-	TRBV6-6	-	TGTGCCAGCAGTTATTCGGGCCAGTCTGGAAACACCATATATTTT	CASSYSGQSGNTIYF
TRBJ2-5	-	TRBV2	-	TGTGCCAGCAGTGGAAGACAGTGGCAAGAGACCCAGTACTTC	CASSGRQWQETQYF
TRBJ1-2	-	TRBV7-9	-	TGTGCCAGCAGCCCAGAGGAGGGAAGGGGCTACACCTTC	CASSPEEGRGYTF
TRBJ1-2	-	TRBV28	TRBD1	TGTGCCAGCAGTTCGACCGGGACAGGGTCTGGCTACACCTTC	CASSSTGTGSGYTF
TRBJ1-1	-	TRBV18	-	TGTGCCAGCTCACCAGAGGTGAACACTGAAGCTTTCTTT	CASSPEVNTEAFF
TRBJ1-2	-	TRBV9	-	TGTGCCAGCAGCCCCACTGGGGCAGGGGGCTACACCTTC	CASSPTGAGGYTF
TRBJ2-7	-	TRBV29-1	TRBD2	TGCAGCGTTGAGAAAACTAGCGGGAGCTACGAGCAGTACTTC	CSVEKTSGSYEQYF
TRBJ1-5	-	TRBV27	-	TGTGCCAGCAGTTACTCGTGGACTAGCAATCAGCCCCAGCATTTT	CASSYSWTSNQPQHF
TRBJ2-7	-	TRBV6-1	-	TGTGCCAGCAGTGGGCCGAGATCAGACAGAAAAATTTTCTACGAGCAGTACTTC	CASSGPRSDRKIFYEQYF
TRBJ2-3	-	TRBV5-1	-	TGCGCCAGCAGCTTGAGGACAGCGCTGTTAGGAGATACGCAGTATTTT	CASSLRTALLGDTQYF
TRBJ2-3	once	TRBV15	-	TGTGCCACCAGAGGGGGCACAGATACGCAGTATTTT	CATRGGTDTQYF
TRBJ2-5	-	TRBV5-1	-	TGCGCCAGCAGCTTGCGAGGTCTTAATGGGCTAGATGGGGAGACCCAGTACTTC	CASSLRGLNGLDGETQYF
TRBJ2-3	-	TRBV27	-	TGTGCCAGCAGTTACCAGGGGTACACAGATACGCAGTATTTT	CASSYQGYTDTQYF
TRBJ2-3	-	TRBV6-1	-	TGTGCCAGCAGTGAACTTCACACGCCAGATACGCAGTATTTT	CASSELHTPDTQYF
TRBJ1-5	-	TRBV4-2	-	TGTGCCAGCAGCCAAAGTGACGCCGCGGGGCAGCCCCAGCATTTT	CASSQSDAAGQPQHF
TRBJ1-2	-	TRBV6-5	-	TGTGCCAGCAGGCCGAGACAAACTGTTGGCTACACCTTC	CASRPRQTVGYTF
TRBJ2-7	-	TRBV19	TRBD2	TGTGCCAGCCGGACTAGCGGGAGGTACGAGCAGTACTTC	CASRTSGRYEQYF
TRBJ2-7	-	TRBV5-6	TRBD2	TGTGCCAGCAGCTGGGGCTATGCGGGAGGGCCTTTGGGCGAGCAGTACTTC	CASSWGYAGGPLGEQYF
TRBJ2-3	-	TRBV30	TRBD1	TGTGCCTGGTTTACCGGGACAGGGCTTACAGATACGCAGTATTTT	CAWFTGTGLTDTQYF
TRBJ2-3	-	TRBV4-3	-	TGCGCCAGCAGCCAAGGGTATAGGGATACGCAGTATTTT	CASSQGYRDTQYF
TRBJ2-1	-	TRBV5-1	TRBD1	TGCGCCAGCAGTCGGACAGGGGAGACCAATGAGCAGTTCTTC	CASSRTGETNEQFF
TRBJ1-5	-	TRBV2	TRBD1	TGTGCCAGCAGTATGTGGGACAGGAGCAATCAGCCCCAGCATTTT	CASSMWDRSNQPQHF
TRBJ2-2	-	TRBV5-8	-	TGTGCCAGCAGCTTGCCCCCTGGACAGAACACCGGGGAGCTGTTTTTT	CASSLPPGQNTGELFF
TRBJ1-2	-	TRBV5-4	-	TGTGCCAGCAGCATGACAGGAAACTATGGCTACACCTTC	CASSMTGNYGYTF
TRBJ2-5	-	TRBV7-9	-	TGTGCCAGCAGCTCCCTGGGGGACGGCCAAGAGACCCAGTACTTC	CASSSLGDGQETQYF
TRBJ2-7	-	TRBV6-5	TRBD2	TGTGCCAGCAGTTCACCCGGGACTAGCGCCGAGCAGTACTTC	CASSSPGTSAEQYF
TRBJ1-3	-	TRBV6-5	-	TGTGCCAGCAGTCAAGGGCCCGTCTCTGGAAACACCATATATTTT	CASSQGPVSGNTIYF
TRBJ2-3	-	TRBV28	-	TGTGCCAGCAGTTCCCGGGCCCTGGGAGTAGATACGCAGTATTTT	CASSSRALGVDTQYF
TRBJ2-7	-	TRBV10-3	TRBD2	TGTGCCATCAGTGGGGGGGGACTAGCGGCAGGAGGAGAGGAGCAGTACTTC	CAISGGGLAAGGEEQYF
TRBJ2-7	-	TRBV6-4	-	TGTGCCAGCAGTGGGACTACATTCTACGAGCAGTACTTC	CASSGTTFYEQYF
TRBJ2-7	once	TRBV6-6	-	TGTGCCAGCAGTTACTCAGGCAGACCAGCGTCCGAGCAGTACTTC	CASSYSGRPASEQYF
TRBJ1-2	-	TRBV5-6	TRBD1	TGTGCCAGCAGCTTGAGGGGGCGTAGGCCAGGCTACACCTTC	CASSLRGRRPGYTF
TRBJ1-5	few	TRBV15	-	TGTGCCACCAGCAGTCACCAACTTGGACGGAAGCCCCAGCATTTT	CATSSHQLGRKPQHF
TRBJ2-1	-	TRBV7-6	TRBD2	TGTGCCAGCAGCTTAGTTAGTCCAAGGACTAGCGGGAGCAATGAGCAGTTCTTC	CASSLVSPRTSGSNEQFF
TRBJ2-3	-	TRBV14	-	TGTGCCAGCAGCCACGGACGATTAAGCACAGATACGCAGTATTTT	CASSHGRLSTDTQYF
TRBJ2-5	-	TRBV5-4	TRBD1	TGTGCCAGCAGCTTGGGACAGGGTGGAGAGACCCAGTACTTC	CASSLGQGGETQYF
TRBJ2-5	-	TRBV18	TRBD1	TGTGCCAGCTCACCGGGACAGGGCTGGGAGACCCAGTACTTC	CASSPGQGWETQYF
TRBJ2-5	-	TRBV29-1	-	TGCAGCGGGGGCGGGACAGCGGGGGAGACCCAGTACTTC	CSGGGTAGETQYF
TRBJ2-1	-	TRBV27	-	TGTGCCAGCAGTTCCCAAGTGTACAATGAGCAGTTCTTC	CASSSQVYNEQFF
TRBJ2-5	-	TRBV9	TRBD1	TGTGCCAGCAGCCCCCGGACAGGGAACAGGGAGACCCAGTACTTC	CASSPRTGNRETQYF
TRBJ1-1	few	TRBV6-6	-	TGTGCCAGCAGTTACTCGTTTGGGGTCACTGAAGCTTTCTTT	CASSYSFGVTEAFF
TRBJ2-7	-	TRBV6-6	-	TGTGCCAGCAGCGGACTGACAGACTACGAGCAGTACTTC	CASSGLTDYEQYF